Listed below are T cell receptor beta chains from one sample, sequenced in a study of STAT3 mutations in large granular lymphocyte leukemia. Clones were sequenced by immunoSEQ multiplex PCR, and TCRdb holds only the in-frame ones, with some missing. Seen here are approximately 25,000 clones, about 94% observed once, and the top ten hold approximately 6%. Sequenced: peripheral blood mononuclear cells. These receptors all stem from a man aged 40-49 years with T-cell large granular lymphocyte leukemia. Some clones in this sample may be carry-over from other donors' samples. Each CDR3 is given with its conserved first and last residue. D genes are given only for firm matches.

>TRBD1|TRBJ1-2|TRBV29-1
CSVGGQGNYGYTF
TGCAGCGTCGGGGGACAGGGGAACTATGGCTACACCTTC
>NA|TRBJ1-1|TRBV5-4
CASSLARQGTEAFF
TGTGCCAGCAGCTTGGCAAGGCAGGGCACTGAAGCTTTCTTT
>TRBD1|TRBJ2-7|TRBV6-6
CASRGQGARDEQYF
TGTGCCAGCAGGGGACAGGGGGCCCGTGATGAGCAGTACTTC
>NA|TRBJ2-7|TRBV30
CAWSAVSLQGYEQYF
TGTGCCTGGAGTGCCGTATCCCTACAGGGTTACGAGCAGTACTTC
>NA|TRBJ2-3|TRBV13
CASSLRLPSTDTQYF
TGTGCCAGCAGCTTGCGGCTTCCGAGCACAGATACGCAGTATTTT
>NA|TRBJ1-1|TRBV5-6
CASSFGLEPVAFF
TGTGCCAGCAGCTTTGGACTCGAGCCCGTAGCTTTCTTT
>NA|TRBJ2-7|TRBV7-9
CASSLETGRYEQYF
TGTGCCAGCAGCTTAGAGACAGGAAGATACGAGCAGTACTTC
>TRBD1|TRBJ2-5|TRBV7-9
CASSLDPGQGSGTQYF
TGTGCCAGCAGTCTCGACCCGGGACAGGGGTCAGGGACCCAGTACTTC
>NA|TRBJ1-3|TRBV4-2
CASSQDLGGTNGNTIYF
TGTGCCAGCAGCCAAGATCTTGGGGGAACAAATGGAAACACCATATATTTT
>NA|TRBJ1-2|TRBV29-1
CSVEDRRDGYTF
TGCAGCGTTGAAGATCGGAGGGACGGCTACACCTTC